Listed here is a single T cell receptor (beta chain). Deletions cut 1 base from V and 7 bases from J, with 11 bases between. The CDR3 totals 14 residues. Germline V gene lookup returns CDR1 LGHNT and CDR2 FRNRAP. This sample was included in a study of Ad26.COV2.S vaccination and SARS-CoV-2 variants. TCRdb keeps only in-frame clones here, not all; method: immunoSEQ multiplex PCR. The table shows under 95,000 clones, with roughly 84% occurring only once. The gene calls are TRBV12-5 and TRBJ1-5; D unclear. Sequenced here: peripheral blood, sampled after recovery from COVID-19. The origin of this receptor is a human donor who had recovered from COVID-19. The CDR3 DNA sequence: TGTGCTAGTGGTTTGGACCCTCGAGGCCAGCCCCAGCATTTT. Amino acid sequence: CASGLDPRGQPQHF.